This TCR beta chain was obtained from a study of blood T cell repertoires in COVID-19. Across the whole study: Acute-phase and convalescent COVID-19 samples originated in the United States, Italy and Spain. From T cells, B-cell-depleted T cells, or PBMCs came the material, which was cDNA or gDNA.

Sequencing used immunoSEQ multiplex PCR; TCRdb keeps in-frame clones, though not all of them. Of under 45,000 clones listed, 78% were seen once; the top ten hold 33%. This clone occurred once. After removal of 4 bases from V and 4 bases from J, the junction contained 8 bases not matched to a gene. CDR1 is SGHNT and CDR2 is YENEEA in the germline V gene. The CDR3 runs 16 residues. This sequence originates from a man aged 55 to 70 with acute or convalescent COVID-19. Sequenced input: peripheral blood. The rearrangement uses TRBV11-3 and TRBJ2-1; 9 nucleotides match TRBD2. CDR3 protein: CASSSLAGLRYNEQFF. As DNA, the CDR3 is TGTGCCAGCAGCTCCCTAGCGGGACTACGTTACAATGAGCAGTTCTTC.